This T cell receptor (beta chain) was sequenced in a study of metastatic and nonmetastatic thyroid tumors. Study in general: Thyroid patients, malignant and benign, had repertoires compared across blood and tumor or nodule tissue.

V gave up 1 base and J gave up 7 bases, with 13 bases separating them. The V gene's germline CDR1 is SGHVS and CDR2 FQNEAQ. CDR3 length: 14 residues. No patient received treatment before thyroid surgery. The study, taken as a whole, reports: Malignant tumors reportedly showed significantly higher TCR beta diversity than benign nodules in both blood and tumor.

Many counts were recorded for this clone. Its antigen is not known. Per the original methods: Clinicopathological groups supplied CDR3 differences that were used to build a distant-metastasis classifier for papillary thyroid cancer. TCRdb reprocessed the PCR reads via MiXCR. These V and J calls derive from TCRdb rather than the authors' analysis. Of just over 70,000 clones listed, about 17% are singletons. The chain links TRBV7-8 to TRBJ1-2; D is possibly TRBD1 (6 bases). The sequenced sample consisted of blood. The origin of this receptor is a female donor with papillary thyroid cancer or a benign thyroid nodule (not recorded which). Some clones in this sample may be carry-over from other donors' samples. CDR3 protein: CASSLGTVPGGYTF. In nucleotides, the CDR3 is TGTGCCAGCAGCTTAGGGACAGTCCCTGGTGGCTACACCTTC. Combining the CDR3 with reference TRBV7-8 and TRBJ1-2 gives the whole variable domain GAGVSQSPRYKVAKRGQDVALRCDPISGHVSLFWYQQALGQGPEFLTYFQNEAQLDKSGLPSDRFFAERPEGSVSTLKIQRTQQEDSAVYLCASSLGTVPGGYTFGSGTRLTVV.